Below, 10 T cell receptor beta chains from the same sample are listed, as sequenced in a study of T cell responses to AZD1222 COVID-19 vaccine. Measured with immunoSEQ multiplex PCR; TCRdb has only the in-frame clones, and not every one. The repertoire holds some 200,000 clones, under 95% seen once, with 0.99% in the top ten. This specimen was peripheral blood, taken on day 0 of AZD1222 vaccination. All receptors derive from an adult in good health.

This chain joins TRBV5-1 and TRBJ1-1, with D possibly matching TRBD1 (5 bases). The CDR3 consists of 17 residues. Per the germline V gene, CDR1 is SGHRS and CDR2 is YFSETQ. The V end was cut by 5 bases, the J end by 3 bases, with 23 bases between. The CDR3 DNA follows: TGCGCCAGCAGGAACTGGTTTAAAGGGGCGACGGACACTGAAGCTTTCTTT. Its protein is CASRNWFKGATDTEAFF.

The chain uses TRBV7-2 and TRBJ2-7; perhaps TRBD2 as D (5 bases). V shed 6 bases and J shed 0 bases, with 9 bases lying between them. CDR3 length: 13 amino acids. The V gene's germline CDR1 is SGHTA and CDR2 FQGNSA. The CDR3 DNA sequence: TGTGCCAGCAGGGCGGGTATCTCCTACGAGCAGTACTTC. Amino acid sequence: CASRAGISYEQYF.

In its sample, this clone was seen a few times. This rearrangement joins TRBV4-2 to TRBJ1-2, with D hard to call. V was pared by 1 base and J by 6 bases, with 12 bases between. The CDR3 sequence is 14 residues long. CDR1 and CDR2 (germline): LGHNA, YNFKEQ. The CDR3 region is CASSQARGVDGYTF. The CDR3 DNA follows: TGTGCCAGCAGCCAAGCCCGGGGTGTTGATGGCTACACCTTC.

This clone was seen once. J is TRBJ2-1 and V is TRBV14; 9 positions agree with TRBD2. Per the germline V gene, CDR1 is SGHDN and CDR2 is FVKESK. The CDR3 is 16 residues long. With 0 bases clipped from V and 4 bases from J, the junction kept 4 bases outside the gene matches. This CDR3 reads CASSQELLAGYNEQFF. CDR3 DNA: TGTGCCAGCAGCCAAGAATTACTAGCGGGTTACAATGAGCAGTTCTTC.

The V and J genes are TRBV12-5 and TRBJ1-1; 7 bases line up with TRBD1. In germline, CDR1 is LGHNT, CDR2 FRNRAP. V dropped 5 bases and J dropped 7; count of bases not matched to a gene: 4. The CDR3 runs to 12 residues. The CDR3 DNA reads TGTGCTAGTGGTCGGGACAGCCTTGAAGCTTTCTTT. The encoded protein is CASGRDSLEAFF.

V and J are TRBV9 and TRBJ1-6, with 8 bases aligning to TRBD1. V shed 4 bases and J 8 bases; nucleotides not matched to a gene: 11. This CDR3 has 16 amino acids. Germline V gene sequence: CDR1 SGDLS, CDR2 YYNGEE. In DNA, the CDR3 is TGTGCCAGCAGCCCGACGGGGACAGGCAGATATTCACCCCTCCACTTT. The encoded protein is CASSPTGTGRYSPLHF.

Turning to this clone: In the same sample, other DNA sequences code for this CDR3. The chain carries TRBV7-9 and TRBJ2-1; D ambiguous. The CDR3 extends over 12 amino acids. V lost 5 bases, J lost 0 bases, and 2 bases lay in between. Per germline, CDR1 SEHNR and CDR2 FQNEAQ (reference sequence). The CDR3 reads CASSLSYNEQFF. Here the CDR3 DNA reads TGTGCCAGCAGCCTCTCCTACAATGAGCAGTTCTTC.

DNA of the CDR3: TGTGCCAGCAGCCTATCACCCTCGGGACTAGCGGATTACAATGAGCAGTTCTTC. Protein product: CASSLSPSGLADYNEQFF. The chain recombines TRBV7-3 with TRBJ2-1; 11 positions match TRBD2. Germline CDR1 is SGHTA and CDR2 is FQGTGA. This CDR3 comprises 18 residues. Trimming removed 5 bases from V and 4 bases from J; junction bases left unmatched: 13.

The chain carries TRBV5-1 and TRBJ2-3; possibly TRBD2 for D (5 bases). The CDR3 contains 16 residues. Germline V gives CDR1 SGHRS, CDR2 YFSETQ. V gave up 0 bases and J gave up 6 bases, with 17 bases separating them. CDR3 DNA: TGCGCCAGCAGCTTGGGTCTGGGAGTTGGTGCCGATACGCAGTATTTT. Protein sequence: CASSLGLGVGADTQYF.

The chain has TRBV11-2 and TRBJ2-1; D gene ambiguous. This CDR3 is 11 amino acids long. Germline assignment: CDR1 SGHAT and CDR2 FQNNGV. The ends were cut back, 6 bases at V and 5 bases at J, with 5 bases in the middle. The DNA for the CDR3 is TGTGCCAGCAGGCGTAACAATGAGCAGTTCTTC. Residues: CASRRNNEQFF.